The next 21 T cell receptor beta chains were all read from a single sample in a study of blood T cell repertoires in COVID-19 (dated by TCRdb to about 2020). Libraries came from the immunoSEQ multiplex PCR assay. The clones in this table, taken by TCRdb from immuneACCESS, are in-frame only. Not every clone is retained; where verified, under half of the shortfall comes from an unresolved V gene, and the cause of the rest is unknown. This sample gives some 200,000 clones in total; about 85% of them show up just once. The ten largest clones capture around 3% of the sample. What was sequenced was peripheral blood. These receptors originate from a man between 45 and 60 years old who had recovered from COVID-19.

The rearrangement uses TRBV7-9 and TRBJ2-6; D may be TRBD1 (6 bases). Deletions cut 4 bases from V and 2 bases from J, with 12 bases between. The CDR3 is made up of 16 amino acids. Germline V gene sequence: CDR1 SEHNR, CDR2 FQNEAQ (reference sequence). As DNA, the CDR3 is TGTGCCAGCAGCTCCAGGGGTGGCGCTGGGGCCAACGTCCTGACTTTC. This gives the protein CASSSRGGAGANVLTF.

This clone was seen a few times. The rearrangement links TRBV28 to TRBJ1-1; TRBD1 matches 10 bases. CDR3 length: 14 residues. V dropped 5 bases and J dropped 4; count of bases not matched to a gene: 4. In germline, CDR1 is MDHEN, CDR2 SYDVKM. CDR3: CASSKGQGFTEAFF. The CDR3 nucleotides are TGTGCCAGCAGTAAGGGACAGGGGTTCACTGAAGCTTTCTTT.

The chain uses TRBV7-9 and TRBJ2-5; TRBD2 aligns across 7 bases. The CDR3 covers 16 residues. Germline CDR1 and CDR2: SEHNR and FQNEAQ (reference sequence). V lost 2 bases to trimming and J lost 1 base; unmatched junction nucleotides: 7. The CDR3 DNA is TGTGCCAGCAGCTTACGAGTAGCGGGTAGCCAAGAGACCCAGTACTTC. Translation: CASSLRVAGSQETQYF.

The V call is TRBV27, the J call TRBJ2-3; 7 positions agree with TRBD1. This CDR3 has 20 amino acids. V trimming: 3 bases; J trimming: 4 bases; junction bases outside the gene matches: 22. The germline CDR1 and CDR2 sequences are MNHEY and SMNVEV (reference sequence). As DNA, the CDR3 is TGTGCCAGCAGTTTGGGACCGGGACAGAAAGGCCGCCACAGGGCAGATACGCAGTATTTT. Translated: CASSLGPGQKGRHRADTQYF.

V usage is TRBV18 and J usage is TRBJ1-1; D perhaps matches TRBD1 (5 bases). The CDR3 has 16 residues. Trimming pared 3 bases from V and 2 bases from J, leaving 16 bases between. Germline V gene sequence: CDR1 KGHSH, CDR2 LQKENI. The CDR3, as DNA: TGTGCCAGCTCACCCATTCAAATGGGGGGAAACACTGAAGCTTTCTTT. It yields the protein CASSPIQMGGNTEAFF. The full variable domain, its missing parts supplied by reference TRBV18 and TRBJ1-1, is NAGVMQNPRHLVRRRGQEARLRCSPMKGHSHVYWYRQLPEEGLKFMVYLQKENIIDESGMPKERFSAEFPKEGPSILRIQQVVRGDSAAYFCASSPIQMGGNTEAFFGQGTRLTVV.

The chain carries TRBV6-6 and TRBJ1-2; possibly TRBD1 for D (6 bases). Deletions cut 5 bases from V and 8 bases from J, with 15 bases between. Germline V lookup: CDR1 MNHNY, CDR2 SVGAGI (reference sequence). The CDR3 extends over 13 amino acids. CDR3 nucleotide sequence: TGTGCCAGCAGTCAACCGGGACAAGGAGGCTACACCTTC. This gives the protein CASSQPGQGGYTF.

The chain joins TRBV6-6 to TRBJ2-5, with 11 bases aligning to TRBD1. CDR3 length: 21 residues. Unmatched junction bases numbered 25, after V lost 5 bases and J lost 5 bases. Germline V CDR1 and CDR2: MNHNY, SVGAGI (reference sequence). CDR3 sequence (DNA): TGTGCCAGCAGTCCCTGGACAGGGGGCGGCCTAGGAAGGGGTTATCGGGAGACCCAGTACTTC. The encoded protein is CASSPWTGGGLGRGYRETQYF.

The rearrangement joins TRBV11-2 to TRBJ2-7; D is possibly TRBD1 (6 bases). Between the trimmed V and J ends, which lost 11 bases and 4 bases, there was a span of 12 bases. CDR1 is SGHAT and CDR2 is FQNNGV in the germline V gene. CDR3 length: 11 amino acids. Here the CDR3 reads CAWGQGYEQYF. The CDR3, as DNA: TGTGCCTGGGGGCAGGGGTACGAGCAGTACTTC. Looking up the rest from reference TRBV11-2 and TRBJ2-7 gives the full variable domain: EAGVAQSPRYKIIEKRQSVAFWCNPISGHATLYWYQQILGQGPKLLIQFQNNGVVDDSQLPKDRFSAERLKGVDSTLKIQPAKLEDSAVYLCAWGQGYEQYFGPGTRLTVT.

This clone was recorded a few times. This sequence joins TRBV5-1 and TRBJ2-3; D possibly corresponds to TRBD1 (5 bases). The CDR3 is 16 amino acids. Germline V CDR1 and CDR2: SGHRS, YFSETQ. Trimming stripped 7 bases from V and 2 bases from J, with 20 bases between. In DNA, the CDR3 is TGCGCCAGCGCCTGGGGCCCGAGCACCTCCACAGATACGCAGTATTTT. Protein product: CASAWGPSTSTDTQYF.

The rearrangement joins TRBV23-1 to TRBJ2-3, with TRBD1 matching over 7 bases. TRBV23-1 is treated as an ORF (open reading frame) with a function not yet certain. The CDR3 runs 16 residues. The junction had 11 bases not matched to a gene; V was cut back by 6 bases and J by 2 bases. The CDR3 loop is CASRPTTGIDTDTQYF. The CDR3 DNA reads as TGCGCCAGCAGACCTACGACAGGGATCGACACAGATACGCAGTATTTT.

The rearrangement joins TRBV6-1 to TRBJ2-2; 10 bases match TRBD1. Germline trimming cut 1 base from V and 5 bases from J; bases unmatched to any gene: 7. The CDR3 totals 17 residues. In germline, CDR1 is MNHNS, CDR2 SASEGT. This CDR3 reads CASSEGLRTGGTGELFF. The CDR3 bases are TGTGCCAGCAGTGAAGGTCTCCGGACAGGGGGGACCGGGGAGCTGTTTTTT.

This sequence joins TRBV5-1 and TRBJ1-2, with D unclear. The germline V gene encodes CDR1 SGHRS and CDR2 YFSETQ. Trimming shortened V by 5 bases and J by 4 bases, and 15 bases separated the two germline ends. The length of the CDR3 is 14 residues. The CDR3 region is CASSPVLFGYGYTF. The CDR3 DNA follows: TGCGCCAGCAGTCCTGTTCTCTTCGGCTATGGCTACACCTTC.

V gene TRBV7-2 combines with J gene TRBJ1-2, with unresolved D. The V and J ends lost 5 bases and 4 bases respectively, with 14 bases between them. Germline V gene lookup returns CDR1 SGHTA and CDR2 FQGNSA. The CDR3 is made up of 14 amino acids. The CDR3 coding sequence is TGTGCCAGCAGCCCCCAGGAGGGCCTCTATGGCTACACCTTC. The encoded protein is CASSPQEGLYGYTF.

This chain joins TRBV29-1 and TRBJ2-2; 9 bases align to TRBD1. The CDR3 is 18 residues long. CDR1 and CDR2 from the germline V gene are SQVTM and ANQGSEA. V was pared by 0 bases and J by 3 bases, with 11 bases of the junction left unmatched. CDR3 protein: CSVEEYGGTGFDTGELFF. The CDR3, as DNA: TGCAGCGTTGAAGAATACGGCGGGACAGGGTTCGACACCGGGGAGCTGTTTTTT.

The rearrangement links TRBV28 to TRBJ2-7; tentatively, D is TRBD2 (5 bases). The V end was cut by 3 bases, the J end by 3 bases, with 12 bases between. There are 14 residues in the CDR3. Looked up from germline, CDR1 is MDHEN and CDR2 is SYDVKM. The CDR3 region has the DNA TGTGCCAGCAGTTTGGAGGTTCCGCGCTACGAGCAGTACTTC. The encoded protein is CASSLEVPRYEQYF.

V and J are TRBV27 and TRBJ2-3, with 13 nucleotides matching TRBD2. Germline CDR1 reads MNHEY; CDR2 reads SMNVEV (reference sequence). V lost 0 bases to trimming and J lost 5 bases; unmatched junction nucleotides: 11. The CDR3 sequence is 19 residues long. The CDR3 region has the DNA TGTGCCAGCAGTTTATCCGCCTCAACTAGCGGGAGGGTTAGAGATACGCAGTATTTT. Translated: CASSLSASTSGRVRDTQYF.

Details on this clone: Other DNA sequences in the sample encode the same CDR3. The chain carries TRBV28 and TRBJ2-5; 7 bases are a match to TRBD1. CDR3 length: 15 residues. With V trimmed by 0 bases and J by 1 base, 2 bases remained unmatched. The germline V gene has CDR1 MDHEN and CDR2 SYDVKM. CDR3 in DNA: TGTGCCAGCAGTTTATGGGCAGGGGGCCAAGAGACCCAGTACTTC. Translating it yields CASSLWAGGQETQYF.

This clone has only one observation. This chain uses TRBV5-1 with TRBJ1-4, with D unresolved. Germline values: CDR1 SGHRS, CDR2 YFSETQ. The CDR3 totals 15 residues. Trimming shortened V by 4 bases and J by 6 bases, and 16 bases separated the two germline ends. The CDR3 loop reads CASSLDGNLHEKLFF. In DNA form, the CDR3 reads TGCGCCAGCAGCCTGGACGGGAACCTTCATGAAAAACTGTTTTTT.

V gene TRBV12-3 or TRBV12-4 combines with J gene TRBJ1-4, with D possibly being TRBD1 (6 bases). The germline V and J ends were trimmed by 5 bases and 8 bases, with 12 bases remaining between them. The CDR3 has 13 residues. The CDR3 loop reads CASSPPGAEKLFF. CDR3 DNA: TGTGCCAGCAGTCCTCCAGGGGCGGAAAAACTGTTTTTT.

The chain has TRBV27 and TRBJ1-2; D gene uncertain. There are 13 residues in the CDR3. The germline V gene encodes CDR1 MNHEY and CDR2 SMNVEV (reference sequence). Trimming cost V 5 bases and J 1 base, with 8 bases left between them. CDR3 in amino acids: CASSPRFNYGYTF. DNA for the CDR3: TGTGCCAGCAGTCCGCGCTTTAACTATGGCTACACCTTC.

The chain combines TRBV10-3 with TRBJ2-3; tentatively, D is TRBD2 (7 bases). The CDR3 loop spans 15 amino acids. Germline CDR1 and CDR2: ENHRY and SYGVKD. V was trimmed by 6 bases and J by 6 bases, leaving 19 bases between them. CDR3 in amino acids: CAISGGGGGVDTQYF. The CDR3 nucleotides read TGTGCCATCAGCGGAGGGGGAGGGGGGGTTGATACGCAGTATTTT.